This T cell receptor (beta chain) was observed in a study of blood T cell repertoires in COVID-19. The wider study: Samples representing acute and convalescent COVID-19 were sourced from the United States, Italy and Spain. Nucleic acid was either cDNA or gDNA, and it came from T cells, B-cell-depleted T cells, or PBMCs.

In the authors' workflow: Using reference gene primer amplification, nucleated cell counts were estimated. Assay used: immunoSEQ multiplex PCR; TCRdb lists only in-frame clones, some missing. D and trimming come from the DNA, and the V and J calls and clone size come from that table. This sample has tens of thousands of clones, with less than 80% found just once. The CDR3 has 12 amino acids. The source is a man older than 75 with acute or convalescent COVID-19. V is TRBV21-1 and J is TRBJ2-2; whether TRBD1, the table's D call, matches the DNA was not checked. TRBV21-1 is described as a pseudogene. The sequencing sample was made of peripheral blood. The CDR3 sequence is CASTQGAGELFF. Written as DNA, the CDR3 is TGTGCCAGCACACAGGGGGCCGGGGAGCTGTTTTTT.